This TCR beta chain was recovered during a study of shared clonotypes between healthy human individuals. Study-level background: CD4 naive and CD4 memory each took three plates per donor, while CD8 naive took two and CD8 memory one. General study findings and limits: Clonotypes shared by all four sorted-subset donors had higher generation probabilities than non-shared clonotypes. Larger estimated richness was generally recorded for naive subsets relative to memory subsets.

Concerning this clone itself: Antigen specificity is unknown. Other DNA sequences in this sample translate to the same CDR3.

CDR1 is SGHRS and CDR2 is YFSETQ in the germline V gene. V lost 4 bases to trimming and J lost 9 bases; unmatched junction nucleotides: 11. The CDR3 is made up of 15 amino acids. Sequenced by immunoSEQ multiplex PCR; TCRdb stores in-frame clones only, minus some. The table includes roughly 2.5 million clones, about 92% detected once. The TCR was taken from a man aged 18 to 29 in good health. This chain connects TRBV5-1 to TRBJ2-1; 9 bases are shared with TRBD2. The specimen sequenced was naive CD4+ T cells sorted from blood. Sample subset: CD45RA+ positively selected. The CDR3 DNA follows: TGCGCCAGCAGCCCTCTGGCGGGAGGGCCGGGTGAGCAGTTCTTC. Translating gives CASSPLAGGPGEQFF.